What follows are 27 T cell receptor beta chains derived from one specimen sequenced in a study of shared clonotypes between healthy human individuals (TCRdb year 2020). The library was generated by the immunoSEQ multiplex PCR assay. What TCRdb holds here is the immuneACCESS table cut down to in-frame rearrangements. Part of the clones is not present; checked against another copy, under half of the missing clones reflect an unresolved V gene, and the others are unexplained. The sample table shows about 2.5 million clones, and less than 95% are seen once. Approximately 0.39% of the sample belongs to the ten largest clones. Sequencing used naive CD4+ T cells from PBMCs. What the cell subset or site label conveys for this sample: CD45RA+ positively selected. Source of these receptors: a man between 18 and 29 years old in good health. Some clones in this sample may be carry-over from other donors' samples.

The chain combines TRBV7-3 with TRBJ2-7; D ambiguous. Germline values: CDR1 SGHTA, CDR2 FQGTGA. The CDR3 covers 15 residues. V was shortened by 2 bases and J by 3 bases, with 14 bases between the two germline ends. CDR3 DNA sequence: TGTGCCAGCAGCTTAGGCCCACCAGCCAACTACGAGCAGTACTTC. Translating gives CASSLGPPANYEQYF.

The J gene is TRBJ2-1, the V gene TRBV25-1, with TRBD2 identical over 13 bases. With V trimmed by 3 bases and J by 6 bases, 2 bases remained unmatched. In germline, CDR1 is MGHDK, CDR2 SYGVNS. CDR3 length: 15 amino acids. The CDR3 region has the DNA TGTGCCAGCAGTGAGCGGACTAGCGGGAGCAATGAGCAGTTCTTC. Translating gives CASSERTSGSNEQFF. Based on the CDR3 plus reference TRBV25-1 and TRBJ2-1, the full variable domain is EADIYQTPRYLVIGTGKKITLECSQTMGHDKMYWYQQDPGMELHLIHYSYGVNSTEKGDLSSESTVSRIRTEHFPLTLESARPSHTSQYLCASSERTSGSNEQFFGPGTRLTVL.

This rearrangement joins TRBV18 to TRBJ2-5, with D maybe TRBD2 (6 bases). Germline V gene data show CDR1 as KGHSH and CDR2 as LQKENI. V lost 4 bases to trimming and J lost 5 bases, with 11 bases between them. The CDR3 totals 13 residues. Here the CDR3 reads CASSRGDAETQYF. Here the CDR3 DNA reads TGTGCCAGCTCACGCGGGGACGCTGAGACCCAGTACTTC.

CDR3 sequence reads: CASSLNLRDRGTEAFF. The CDR3 DNA reads as TGCGCCAGCAGCTTGAACCTCCGGGACAGGGGCACTGAAGCTTTCTTT. The rearrangement uses TRBV5-1 and TRBJ1-1; 10 nucleotides align to TRBD1. The CDR3 loop spans 16 amino acids. Germline assignment: CDR1 SGHRS and CDR2 YFSETQ. The junction had 7 bases not matched to a gene; V was cut back by 1 base and J by 4 bases. Complete variable domain (other parts from reference TRBV5-1 and TRBJ1-1): KAGVTQTPRYLIKTRGQQVTLSCSPISGHRSVSWYQQTPGQGLQFLFEYFSETQRNKGNFPGRFSGRQFSNSRSEMNVSTLELGDSALYLCASSLNLRDRGTEAFFGQGTRLTVV.

About this clone: The sample contains more than one DNA sequence encoding this CDR3. The V and J genes are TRBV9 and TRBJ2-5; 9 nucleotides line up with TRBD1. The V gene's germline CDR1 is SGDLS and CDR2 YYNGEE. V lost 7 bases to trimming and J lost 4 bases; unmatched junction nucleotides: 8. The CDR3 loop spans 14 amino acids. The DNA of the CDR3 is TGTGCCAGCTCGGGGGGACAGGGAGGAGAGACCCAGTACTTC. This encodes CASSGGQGGETQYF.

This chain links TRBV10-2 with TRBJ2-7; 7 positions match TRBD1. Germline V gene lookup returns CDR1 WSHSY and CDR2 SAAADI. V lost 8 bases to trimming and J lost 3 bases; unmatched junction nucleotides: 13. This CDR3 has 15 amino acids. CDR3: CASSDLGTVLYEQYF. CDR3 bases: TGCGCCAGCTCTGACTTGGGGACAGTCCTCTACGAGCAGTACTTC.

The chain couples TRBV27 to TRBJ2-2; D is unclear. The germline V gene has CDR1 MNHEY and CDR2 SMNVEV (reference sequence). V gave up 8 bases and J gave up 0 bases, with 13 bases separating them. The CDR3 is 15 amino acids. CDR3: CASHTPRTNTGELFF. Written as DNA, the CDR3 is TGTGCCAGCCATACTCCCAGGACGAACACCGGGGAGCTGTTTTTT.

Only one count was recorded for this clone. The chain has TRBV6-6 and TRBJ2-2; a possible D gene is TRBD2 (6 bases). Between the trimmed V and J ends, which lost 4 bases and 5 bases, there was a span of 11 bases. The germline V gene has CDR1 MNHNY and CDR2 SVGAGI (reference sequence). CDR3 size: 14 residues. The DNA of the CDR3 is TGTGCCAGCAGTTGGGGGACTGGAACCGGGGAGCTGTTTTTT. The encoded protein is CASSWGTGTGELFF.

The rearrangement joins TRBV2 to TRBJ1-2; D is possibly TRBD1 (5 bases). Looked up from germline, CDR1 is SNHLY and CDR2 is FYNNEI. The CDR3 extends over 15 amino acids. Trimming removed 6 bases at V and 6 bases at J, with 20 bases between. The CDR3 sequence is CASSQGQSKVDGYTF. The CDR3 DNA follows: TGTGCCAGCAGCCAGGGTCAGTCCAAAGTCGATGGCTACACCTTC. Combining the CDR3 with reference TRBV2 and TRBJ1-2 gives the whole variable domain EPEVTQTPSHQVTQMGQEVILRCVPISNHLYFYWYRQILGQKVEFLVSFYNNEISEKSEIFDDQFSVERPDGSNFTLKIRSTKLEDSAMYFCASSQGQSKVDGYTFGSGTRLTVV.

The chain couples TRBV6-5 to TRBJ2-5; 13 bases fit TRBD2. Germline lookup yields CDR1 MNHEY and CDR2 SVGAGI. The length of the CDR3 is 15 residues. Unmatched junction bases numbered 6, after V lost 6 bases and J lost 5 bases. The DNA of the CDR3 is TGTGCCAGCAGCGCGGGACTAGCGGGACTTGAGACCCAGTACTTC. Amino acids: CASSAGLAGLETQYF.

The count of this clone is one. This rearrangement joins TRBV6-1 to TRBJ2-1; D is perhaps TRBD2 (6 bases). Per the germline V gene, CDR1 is MNHNS and CDR2 is SASEGT. The CDR3 extends over 14 amino acids. V lost 7 bases to trimming and J lost 6 bases, with 16 bases between them. CDR3 DNA: TGTGCCAGCAAAGCCGGGAGTTTAGGCAATGAGCAGTTCTTC. As protein: CASKAGSLGNEQFF.

The chain is built from TRBV7-2 and TRBJ2-5, with D hard to call. Germline CDR1 and CDR2: SGHTA and FQGNSA. V was pared by 1 base and J by 1 base, with 13 bases between. The CDR3 contains 16 residues. CDR3 nucleotide sequence: TGTGCCAGCAGCTTAGACGGCGGTCATTTCCAAGAGACCCAGTACTTC. Residues: CASSLDGGHFQETQYF. Combining the CDR3 with reference TRBV7-2 and TRBJ2-5 gives the whole variable domain GAGVSQSPSNKVTEKGKDVELRCDPISGHTALYWYRQSLGQGLEFLIYFQGNSAPDKSGLPSDRFSAERTGGSVSTLTIQRTQQEDSAVYLCASSLDGGHFQETQYFGPGTRLLVL.

This chain joins TRBV11-2 and TRBJ2-1, with D possibly called TRBD1 or TRBD2 (5 bases each). Per germline, CDR1 SGHAT and CDR2 FQNNGV. The CDR3 has 16 amino acids. V was pared by 1 base and J by 9 bases, with 19 bases between. CDR3 DNA sequence: TGTGCCAGCAGCTTAGTACCGGGACGGACGGCGGGTGAGCAGTTCTTC. This sequence encodes CASSLVPGRTAGEQFF.

J is TRBJ2-1 and V is TRBV7-2, with 10 nucleotides matching TRBD1. The trim removed 3 bases at V and 7 bases at J, leaving 6 bases unmatched. Germline values: CDR1 SGHTA, CDR2 FQGNSA. This CDR3 is 15 amino acids long. The CDR3 loop is CASSFDRGRQNEQFF. The CDR3 DNA reads TGTGCCAGCAGCTTCGACAGGGGGCGCCAAAATGAGCAGTTCTTC.

The chain employs TRBV2 and TRBJ2-7; D is uncertain. This CDR3 region has 11 residues. The germline gives CDR1 SNHLY, CDR2 FYNNEI. Trimming removed 8 bases at V and 2 bases at J, with 7 bases between. The CDR3 loop is CASSYAYEQYF. For the CDR3, the DNA is TGTGCCAGCTCCTACGCCTACGAGCAGTACTTC.

The chain uses TRBV6-6 and TRBJ1-1, with 7 positions matching TRBD1. Germline V gene data show CDR1 as MNHNY and CDR2 as SVGAGI (reference sequence). This CDR3 region has 14 residues. V shed 4 bases and J 5 bases; nucleotides not matched to a gene: 7. The CDR3 nucleotides read TGTGCCAGCAGTTTCCTGACAGGGATAACTGAAGCTTTCTTT. This encodes CASSFLTGITEAFF.

This chain links TRBV4-1 with TRBJ2-1; tentative D call: TRBD2 (5 bases). Germline-derived CDR1 and CDR2 are MGHRA and YSYEKL. V shed 3 bases and J shed 5 bases, with 23 bases lying between them. CDR3 length equals 18 residues. In DNA form, the CDR3 reads TGCGCCAGCAGCCACCGTTTTACCGTCAGTGAGGGCCACAATGAGCAGTTCTTC. Protein: CASSHRFTVSEGHNEQFF.

The chain carries TRBV2 and TRBJ2-1; D not certain. The CDR3 spans 15 residues. The germline gives CDR1 SNHLY, CDR2 FYNNEI. Trimming left V 8 bases short and J 1 base short, with 15 bases between. The chain's CDR3 is CASGRLLGSYNEQFF. CDR3 DNA sequence: TGTGCCAGCGGCCGGCTGCTGGGATCCTACAATGAGCAGTTCTTC.

In the case of this clone: Within the sample, other DNA sequences also encode this same CDR3. The rearrangement joins TRBV9 to TRBJ2-5; tentatively, D is TRBD1 (5 bases). This CDR3 has 15 amino acids. Trimming removed 0 bases from V and 5 bases from J, with 14 bases in between. Germline V gives CDR1 SGDLS, CDR2 YYNGEE. The DNA of the CDR3 is TGTGCCAGCAGCGTAGCGCAGGGTCAATGGGAGACCCAGTACTTC. Residues: CASSVAQGQWETQYF.

This chain joins TRBV5-4 and TRBJ2-5; possibly TRBD1 for D (6 bases). Germline lookup yields CDR1 SGHNT and CDR2 YYREEE (reference sequence). The CDR3 totals 14 residues. V dropped 0 bases and J dropped 5 bases, with 11 bases sitting between them. This chain's CDR3 is CASSLDRAGETQYF. The CDR3 region has the DNA TGTGCCAGCAGCTTGGACAGGGCAGGGGAGACCCAGTACTTC.

The V gene is TRBV6-1, the J gene TRBJ1-1, with 12 positions matching TRBD1. CDR3 size: 15 residues. V lost 6 bases to trimming and J lost 3 bases; unmatched junction nucleotides: 5. Germline V gene lookup returns CDR1 MNHNS and CDR2 SASEGT. CDR3 sequence (DNA): TGTGCCAGCAGCGGGGGACAGGGGGCGGACACTGAAGCTTTCTTT. It translates to CASSGGQGADTEAFF.

This rearrangement joins TRBV27 to TRBJ2-3; 7 bases agree with TRBD1. Germline CDR1 MNHEY, CDR2 SMNVEV (reference sequence). This CDR3 spans 15 amino acids. Losses at the gene ends were 4 bases for V and 4 bases for J; bases not matched to a gene: 8. CDR3 in amino acids: CASSYRDRKPDTQYF. The CDR3 DNA reads TGTGCCAGCAGTTACCGGGACAGAAAGCCAGATACGCAGTATTTT.

This clone was seen only a few times. The CDR3 protein is CASSTPQGTEAFF. The CDR3 region has the DNA TGTGCCAGCAGTACCCCCCAGGGGACTGAAGCTTTCTTT. The genes are TRBV6-5 and TRBJ1-1; a possible D gene is TRBD1 (6 bases). With 5 bases removed from V and 5 bases from J, the gap between germline ends came to 12 bases. Germline loops: CDR1 MNHEY, CDR2 SVGAGI. The CDR3 runs to 13 residues.

This chain joins TRBV21-1 and TRBJ2-6; TRBD2, as called in the table, went unchecked against the DNA. TRBV21-1 is a listed pseudogene. CDR3 size: 16 residues. CDR3: CASSKTQRSGANVLTF. The CDR3 DNA is TGTGCCAGCAGCAAAACCCAGCGCTCTGGGGCCAACGTCCTGACTTTC.

J is TRBJ2-5 and V is TRBV28, with 9 positions matching TRBD1. Trimming at V came to 6 bases and at J to 4 bases, leaving 9 bases not matched to a gene. Germline lookup yields CDR1 MDHEN and CDR2 SYDVKM. There are 15 residues in the CDR3. The CDR3 bases are TGTGCCAGCAGCCGGATGACAGGGGGGGTAGAGACCCAGTACTTC. This gives the protein CASSRMTGGVETQYF.

The V call is TRBV9, the J call TRBJ2-1; TRBD2 matches 14 bases. V gave up 4 bases and J gave up 10 bases; unmatched junction bases: 13. Germline V gene sequence: CDR1 SGDLS, CDR2 YYNGEE. The CDR3 has 17 amino acids. The CDR3: CASSNTGTSGSGAEQFF. The DNA for the CDR3 is TGTGCCAGCAGCAATACCGGGACTAGCGGGAGTGGAGCAGAGCAGTTCTTC.

For this clone: This CDR3 is also generated by other DNA sequences in the sample. CDR3 amino acids: CSARGTGELFF. The CDR3 DNA reads TGCAGTGCTAGAGGGACCGGGGAGCTGTTTTTT. The rearrangement uses TRBV20-1 and TRBJ2-2, with D unresolved. Germline assignment: CDR1 DFQATT and CDR2 SNEGSKA (reference sequence). V was clipped by 1 base and J by 5 bases, with 2 bases between them. CDR3 size: 11 residues.